This TCR beta chain was recorded in a study of vaccination and CD4 T cells after COVID-19. The CDR3 is 17 amino acids. Germline V lookup: CDR1 SQVTM, CDR2 ANQGSEA. The V gene lost 7 bases and the J gene lost 7 bases, with 28 bases spanning the gap. In this sample, this clonotype turned up once. Its target is not known. With the Oncomine TCR Beta short-read assay, DNA from cultured CD4+ T cells was sequenced. TCRdb reprocessed the PCR reads via MiXCR and lists one record per CDR3 protein. The sample lists around 19,000 distinct CDR3 sequences, around 50% occurring once. Treatment: roughly 11-day PBMC culture with coronavirus spike peptide pools or control peptides (ViraFEST assay).

The sample comprised CD4+ T cells from blood, cultured in vitro. This sequence originates from a human donor who had recovered from COVID-19. The chain couples TRBV29-1 to TRBJ2-2; the D gene is possibly TRBD1 (6 bases). The CDR3 protein is CSALGVSGTPRGGELFF. The CDR3 bases are TGCAGCGCCCTCGGGGTCTCCGGGACCCCCAGGGGCGGGGAGCTGTTTTTT.